The next 8 T cell receptor beta chains were all read from a single sample in a study of blood T cell repertoires in COVID-19. The data were produced by immunoSEQ multiplex PCR, yet TCRdb's version contains in-frame clones alone and is incomplete. The data hold around 160,000 clones, with approximately 85% observed a single time. Sequencing input: peripheral blood. These receptors originate from a woman aged 55-69 years with COVID-19, enrolled during active disease.

The rearrangement links TRBV9 to TRBJ2-5; 9 positions agree with TRBD2. This CDR3 spans 15 amino acids. Germline V gives CDR1 SGDLS, CDR2 YYNGEE. V shed 1 base, J shed 5 bases, and the junction held 6 bases outside the gene matches. For the CDR3, the DNA is TGTGCCAGCAGCGTATCTGGCGGGGGGGTGGAGACCCAGTACTTC. Translation: CASSVSGGGVETQYF.

The genes are TRBV2 and TRBJ1-3; 8 bases are shared with TRBD1. Germline V gene lookup returns CDR1 SNHLY and CDR2 FYNNEI. J gave up 0 bases and V 6 bases, and 4 bases lay outside the gene matches. The CDR3 runs to 15 residues. The CDR3 region is CASRKTGGSGNTIYF. CDR3 sequence (DNA): TGTGCCAGCAGGAAAACAGGGGGCTCTGGAAACACCATATATTTT.

The chain carries TRBV7-9 and TRBJ1-1; weak D call: TRBD1 (5 bases). V gave up 1 base and J gave up 3 bases, with 9 bases separating them. CDR3 length equals 14 residues. In germline, CDR1 is SEHNR, CDR2 FQNEAQ (reference sequence). The CDR3 region has the DNA TGTGCCAGCAGCTTAGTTCAGGGATACACTGAAGCTTTCTTT. Its translation: CASSLVQGYTEAFF.

This rearrangement joins TRBV9 to TRBJ2-3, with no clear D. Between the trimmed V and J ends, which lost 0 bases and 5 bases, there was a span of 10 bases. This CDR3 has 14 residues. Germline V lookup: CDR1 SGDLS, CDR2 YYNGEE. CDR3 region: CASSVATSGDTQYF. DNA of the CDR3: TGTGCCAGCAGCGTAGCTACCTCAGGAGATACGCAGTATTTT. The full variable domain, in which reference TRBV9 and TRBJ2-3 provide the parts outside the CDR3, is DSGVTQTPKHLITATGQRVTLRCSPRSGDLSVYWYQQSLDQGLQFLIQYYNGEERAKGNILERFSAQQFPDLHSELNLSSLELGDSALYFCASSVATSGDTQYFGPGTRLTVL.

This clone was found once. This rearrangement joins TRBV4-2 to TRBJ1-3; 7 bases fit TRBD1. Per germline, CDR1 LGHNA and CDR2 YNFKEQ. Trimming cost V 1 base and J 0 bases; bases outside gene matches: 6. The CDR3 contains 17 residues. The CDR3 DNA reads as TGTGCCAGCAGCCAAGTTCAACAGGGGTTCTCTGGAAACACCATATATTTT. Protein product: CASSQVQQGFSGNTIYF.

The rearrangement links TRBV27 to TRBJ1-1; D call uncertain. This CDR3 spans 14 amino acids. Germline V lookup: CDR1 MNHEY, CDR2 SMNVEV (reference sequence). V was shortened by 5 bases and J by 3 bases, with 13 bases between the two germline ends. CDR3 amino acids: CASSDYGLDTEAFF. In DNA, the CDR3 is TGTGCCAGCAGTGACTACGGCTTAGACACTGAAGCTTTCTTT.

The chain is built from TRBV5-1 and TRBJ2-2; 10 bases are shared with TRBD2. The CDR3 loop spans 16 amino acids. CDR1 is SGHRS, CDR2 YFSETQ, per germline. The trim removed 5 bases at V and 0 bases at J, leaving 4 bases unmatched. The CDR3 DNA reads TGCGCCAGCAGGCTAGCGGGGGACCCGAACACCGGGGAGCTGTTTTTT. Its translation is CASRLAGDPNTGELFF.

The rearrangement joins TRBV7-6 to TRBJ1-6; D is ambiguous. The CDR3 contains 17 residues. Trimming removed 2 bases at V and 6 bases at J, with 17 bases between. The germline CDR1 and CDR2 sequences are SGHVS and FNYEAQ. The CDR3 coding sequence is TGTGCCAGCAGCTTAAGACATCTCGGAACATTTAATTCACCCCTCCACTTT. It translates to CASSLRHLGTFNSPLHF.